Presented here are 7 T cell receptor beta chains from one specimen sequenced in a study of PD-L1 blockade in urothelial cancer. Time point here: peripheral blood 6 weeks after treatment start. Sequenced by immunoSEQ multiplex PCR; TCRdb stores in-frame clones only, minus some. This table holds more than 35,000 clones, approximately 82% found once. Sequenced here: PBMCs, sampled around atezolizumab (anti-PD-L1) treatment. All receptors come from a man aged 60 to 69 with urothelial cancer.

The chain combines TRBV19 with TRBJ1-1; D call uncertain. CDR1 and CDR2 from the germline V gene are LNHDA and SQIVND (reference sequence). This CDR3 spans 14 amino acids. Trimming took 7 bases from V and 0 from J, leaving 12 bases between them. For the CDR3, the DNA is TGTGCCAGTACCCCGCCGGGGATGAACACTGAAGCTTTCTTT. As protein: CASTPPGMNTEAFF.

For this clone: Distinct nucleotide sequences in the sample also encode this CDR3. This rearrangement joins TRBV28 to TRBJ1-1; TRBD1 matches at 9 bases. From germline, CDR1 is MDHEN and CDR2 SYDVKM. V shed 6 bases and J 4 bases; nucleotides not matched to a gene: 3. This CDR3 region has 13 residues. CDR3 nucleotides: TGTGCCAGCAGGGGGACAGGGTTCACTGAAGCTTTCTTT. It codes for CASRGTGFTEAFF.

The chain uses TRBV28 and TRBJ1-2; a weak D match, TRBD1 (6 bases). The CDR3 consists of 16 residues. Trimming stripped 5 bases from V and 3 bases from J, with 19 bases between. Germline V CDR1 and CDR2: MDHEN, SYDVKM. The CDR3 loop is CASSPLLGAGDYGYTF. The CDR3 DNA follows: TGTGCCAGCAGTCCCCTCCTAGGAGCAGGGGACTATGGCTACACCTTC.

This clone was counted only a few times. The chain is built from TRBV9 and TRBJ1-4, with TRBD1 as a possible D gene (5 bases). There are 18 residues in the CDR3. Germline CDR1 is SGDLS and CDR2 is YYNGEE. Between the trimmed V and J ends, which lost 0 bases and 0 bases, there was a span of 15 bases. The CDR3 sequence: CASSVGSRVYATNEKLFF. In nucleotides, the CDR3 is TGTGCCAGCAGCGTAGGAAGCAGGGTTTACGCAACTAATGAAAAACTGTTTTTT.

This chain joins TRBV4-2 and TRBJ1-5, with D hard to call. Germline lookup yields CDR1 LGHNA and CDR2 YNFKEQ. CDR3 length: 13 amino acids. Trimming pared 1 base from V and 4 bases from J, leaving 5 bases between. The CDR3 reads CASSQAGNQPQHF. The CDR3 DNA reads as TGTGCCAGCAGCCAAGCGGGGAATCAGCCCCAGCATTTT.

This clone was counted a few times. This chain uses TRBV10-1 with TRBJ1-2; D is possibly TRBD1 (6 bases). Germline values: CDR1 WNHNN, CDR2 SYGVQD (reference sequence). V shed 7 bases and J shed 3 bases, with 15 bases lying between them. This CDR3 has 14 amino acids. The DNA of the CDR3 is TGCGCCAGCATCCCGGACAGAGCTTACTATGGCTACACCTTC. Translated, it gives CASIPDRAYYGYTF.

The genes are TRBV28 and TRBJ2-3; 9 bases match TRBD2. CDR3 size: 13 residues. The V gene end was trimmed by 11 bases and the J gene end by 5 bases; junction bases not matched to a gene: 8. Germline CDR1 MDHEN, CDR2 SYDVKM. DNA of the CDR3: TGTGCCTCCAGGCGGGGGGGCGAAGATACGCAGTATTTT. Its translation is CASRRGGEDTQYF.